This T cell receptor (beta chain) was observed in a study of human T cells and chemical hapten exposure. Whole-study findings and limits: Large CDR3 similarity clusters arose significantly more often from expanded TCRs than from controls.

Time point described: patch test 1, 2 weeks after DPC sensitization. Indicated treatment: therapeutic diphenylcyclopropenone sensitization with weekly scalp DPC. Germline assignment: CDR1 SEHNR and CDR2 FQNEAQ (reference sequence). The CDR3 is made up of 14 amino acids. V dropped 2 bases and J dropped 0 bases, with 8 bases sitting between them. TCRdb passed the RACE reads through MiXCR, listing each CDR3 protein once. The sample consists of just over 80,000 distinct CDR3 sequences, approximately 12% of them appearing once. This clonotype was found a few times. Its antigen is currently unknown. This chain uses TRBV7-9 with TRBJ2-7; D gene ambiguous. The starting material was whole blood, obtained in connection with sensitization to the hapten diphenylcyclopropenone (DPC). The sequence was obtained from a woman in her fifties or sixties with alopecia areata. Some clones in this sample may be carry-over from other donors' samples. CDR3 protein: CASSLSAVSYEQYF. The CDR3 DNA follows: TGTGCCAGCAGCTTATCGGCAGTCTCCTACGAGCAGTACTTC.